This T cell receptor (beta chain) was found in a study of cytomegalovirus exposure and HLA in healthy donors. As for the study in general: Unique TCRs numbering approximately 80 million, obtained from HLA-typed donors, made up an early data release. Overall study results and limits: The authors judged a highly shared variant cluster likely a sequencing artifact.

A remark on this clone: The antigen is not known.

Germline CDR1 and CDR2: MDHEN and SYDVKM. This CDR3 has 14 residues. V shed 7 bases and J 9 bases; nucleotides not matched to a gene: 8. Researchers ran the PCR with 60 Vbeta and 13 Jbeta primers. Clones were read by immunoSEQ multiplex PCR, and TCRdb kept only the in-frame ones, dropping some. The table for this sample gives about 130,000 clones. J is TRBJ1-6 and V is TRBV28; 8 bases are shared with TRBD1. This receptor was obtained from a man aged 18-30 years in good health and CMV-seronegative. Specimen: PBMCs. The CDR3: CASTAGTGGSPLHF. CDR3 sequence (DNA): TGTGCCAGCACCGCTGGGACAGGTGGTTCACCCCTCCACTTT.